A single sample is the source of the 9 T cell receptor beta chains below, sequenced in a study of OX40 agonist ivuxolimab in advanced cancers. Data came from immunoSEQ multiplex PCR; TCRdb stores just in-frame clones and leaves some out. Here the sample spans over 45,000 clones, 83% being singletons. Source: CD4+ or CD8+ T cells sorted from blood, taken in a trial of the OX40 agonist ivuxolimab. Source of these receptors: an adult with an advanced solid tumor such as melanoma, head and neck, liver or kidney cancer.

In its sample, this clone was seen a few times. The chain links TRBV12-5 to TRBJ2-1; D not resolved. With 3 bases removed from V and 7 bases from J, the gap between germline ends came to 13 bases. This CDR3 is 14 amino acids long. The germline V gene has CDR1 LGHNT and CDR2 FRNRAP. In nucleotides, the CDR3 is TGTGCTAGTGGTTTCCTCTCCCGAAAGAATGAGCAGTTCTTC. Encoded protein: CASGFLSRKNEQFF.

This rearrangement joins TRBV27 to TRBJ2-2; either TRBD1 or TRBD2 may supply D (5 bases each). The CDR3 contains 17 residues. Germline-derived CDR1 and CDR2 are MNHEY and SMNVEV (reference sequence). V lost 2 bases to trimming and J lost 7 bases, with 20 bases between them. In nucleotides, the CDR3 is TGTGCCAGCAGTTTAAGGATAGTAAGAGGGACGAGCGGGGAGCTGTTTTTT. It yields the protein CASSLRIVRGTSGELFF.

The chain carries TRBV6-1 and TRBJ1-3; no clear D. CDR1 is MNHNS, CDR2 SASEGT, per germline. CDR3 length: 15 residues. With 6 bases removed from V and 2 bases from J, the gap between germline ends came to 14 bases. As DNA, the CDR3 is TGTGCCAGCAGCGAACAGCCCAGGACTGGAAACACCATATATTTT. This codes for CASSEQPRTGNTIYF.

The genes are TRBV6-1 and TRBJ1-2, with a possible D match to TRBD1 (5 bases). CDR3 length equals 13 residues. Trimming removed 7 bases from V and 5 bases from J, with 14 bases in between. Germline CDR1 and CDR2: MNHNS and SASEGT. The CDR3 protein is CASTKGFDYGYTF. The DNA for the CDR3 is TGTGCCAGCACTAAGGGGTTTGATTATGGCTACACCTTC.

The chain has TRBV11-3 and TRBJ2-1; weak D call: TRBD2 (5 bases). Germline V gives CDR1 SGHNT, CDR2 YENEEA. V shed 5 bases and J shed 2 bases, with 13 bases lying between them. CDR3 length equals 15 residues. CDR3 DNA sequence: TGTGCCAGCAGCCTTGGACCGCGGGCCTACAATGAGCAGTTCTTC. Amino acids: CASSLGPRAYNEQFF. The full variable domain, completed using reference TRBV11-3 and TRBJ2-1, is EAGVVQSPRYKIIEKKQPVAFWCNPISGHNTLYWYLQNLGQGPELLIRYENEEAVDDSQLPKDRFSAERLKGVDSTLKIQPAELGDSAVYLCASSLGPRAYNEQFFGPGTRLTVL.

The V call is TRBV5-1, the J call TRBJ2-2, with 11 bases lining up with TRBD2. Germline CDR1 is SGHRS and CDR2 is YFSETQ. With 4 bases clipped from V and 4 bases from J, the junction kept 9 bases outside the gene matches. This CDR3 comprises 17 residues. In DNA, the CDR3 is TGCGCCAGCAGCAAAAGTAGCGGGGGGGCCTCCACCGGGGAGCTGTTTTTT. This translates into CASSKSSGGASTGELFF.

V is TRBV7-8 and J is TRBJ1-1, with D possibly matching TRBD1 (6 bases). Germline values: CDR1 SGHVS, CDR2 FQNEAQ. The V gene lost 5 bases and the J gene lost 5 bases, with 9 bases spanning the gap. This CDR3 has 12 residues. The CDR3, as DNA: TGTGCCAGCAGCCAGGGGTTTACTGAAGCTTTCTTT. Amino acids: CASSQGFTEAFF.

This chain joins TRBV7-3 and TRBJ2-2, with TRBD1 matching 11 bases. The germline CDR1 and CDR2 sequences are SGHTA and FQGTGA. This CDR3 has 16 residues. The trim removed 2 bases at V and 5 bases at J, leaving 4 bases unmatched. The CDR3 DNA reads TGTGCCAGCAGCTTAGTAGGACAGGGGGCGACCGGGGAGCTGTTTTTT. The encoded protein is CASSLVGQGATGELFF.

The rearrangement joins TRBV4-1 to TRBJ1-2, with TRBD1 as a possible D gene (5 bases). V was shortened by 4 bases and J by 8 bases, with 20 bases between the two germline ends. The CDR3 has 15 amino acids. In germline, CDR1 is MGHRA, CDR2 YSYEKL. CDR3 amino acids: CASSPPSRQGPGYTF. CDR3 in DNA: TGCGCCAGCAGCCCCCCATCCCGGCAGGGTCCGGGCTACACCTTC.